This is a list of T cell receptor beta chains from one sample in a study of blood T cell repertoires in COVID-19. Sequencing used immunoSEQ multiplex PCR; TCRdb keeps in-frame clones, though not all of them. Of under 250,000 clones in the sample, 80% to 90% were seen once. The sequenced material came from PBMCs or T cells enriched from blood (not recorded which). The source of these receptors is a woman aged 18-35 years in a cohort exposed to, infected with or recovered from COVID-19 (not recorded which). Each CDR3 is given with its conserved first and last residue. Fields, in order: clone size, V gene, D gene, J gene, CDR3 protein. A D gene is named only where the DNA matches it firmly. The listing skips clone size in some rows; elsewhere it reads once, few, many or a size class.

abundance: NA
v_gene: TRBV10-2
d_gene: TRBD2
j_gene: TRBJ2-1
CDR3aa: CATAPRLAGPTNEQFF

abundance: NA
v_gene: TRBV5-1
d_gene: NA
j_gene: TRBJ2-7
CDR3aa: CASSPSGTGHGYF

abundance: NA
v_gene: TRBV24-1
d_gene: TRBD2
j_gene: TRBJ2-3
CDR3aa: CATSDLGLAGATDTQYF

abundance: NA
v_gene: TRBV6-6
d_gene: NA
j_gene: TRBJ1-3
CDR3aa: CASGLYPGNTIYF

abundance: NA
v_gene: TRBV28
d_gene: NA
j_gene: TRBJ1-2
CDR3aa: CASSFQQEYGYTF

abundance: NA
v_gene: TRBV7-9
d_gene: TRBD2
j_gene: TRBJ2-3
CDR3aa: CASSLALAAITQYF

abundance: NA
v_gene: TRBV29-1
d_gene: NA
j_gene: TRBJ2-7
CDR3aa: CSVEGIRAGDLYEQYF

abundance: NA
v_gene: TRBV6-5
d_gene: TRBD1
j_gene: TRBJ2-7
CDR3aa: CASSYSTGGSYEQYF

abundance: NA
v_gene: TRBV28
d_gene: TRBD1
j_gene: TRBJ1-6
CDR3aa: CASSPGQGGSPLHF

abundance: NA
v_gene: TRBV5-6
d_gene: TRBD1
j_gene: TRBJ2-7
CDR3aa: CASSADRGPEQYF

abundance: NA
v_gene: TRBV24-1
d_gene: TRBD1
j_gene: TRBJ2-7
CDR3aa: CATSGDRGDYEQYF

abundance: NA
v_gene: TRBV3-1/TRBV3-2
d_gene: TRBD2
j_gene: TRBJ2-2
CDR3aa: CASSLPGTSGINTGELFF

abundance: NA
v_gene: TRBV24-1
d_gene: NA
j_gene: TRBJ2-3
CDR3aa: CATSDLGLTDTQYF

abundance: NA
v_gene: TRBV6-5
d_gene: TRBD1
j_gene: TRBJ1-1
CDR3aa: CASETGARTEAFF

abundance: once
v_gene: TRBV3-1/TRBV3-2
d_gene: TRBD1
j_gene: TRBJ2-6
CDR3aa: CASSHTGVSGANVLTF

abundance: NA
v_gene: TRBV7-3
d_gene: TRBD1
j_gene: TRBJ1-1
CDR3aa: CASSSGTGNTEAFF

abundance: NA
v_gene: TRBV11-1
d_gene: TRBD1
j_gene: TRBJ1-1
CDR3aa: CASSPGQGAPEAFF

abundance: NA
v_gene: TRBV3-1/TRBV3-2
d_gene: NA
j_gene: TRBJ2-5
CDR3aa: CASSQQAQETQYF

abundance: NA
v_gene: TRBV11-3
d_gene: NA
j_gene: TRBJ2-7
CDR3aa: CASSFSGYEQYF

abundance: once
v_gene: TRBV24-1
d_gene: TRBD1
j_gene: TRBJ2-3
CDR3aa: CATSWTGASTDTQYF

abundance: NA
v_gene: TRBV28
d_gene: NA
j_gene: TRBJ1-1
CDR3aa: CASIGDTEAFF

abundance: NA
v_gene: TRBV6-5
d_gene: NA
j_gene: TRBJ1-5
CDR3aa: CASSPDRNSNQPQHF

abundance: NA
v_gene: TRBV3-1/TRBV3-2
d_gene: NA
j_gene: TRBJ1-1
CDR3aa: CASSRTALGQISYFLNTEAFF

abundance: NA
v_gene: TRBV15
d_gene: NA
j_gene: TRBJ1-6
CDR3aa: CATSNQQDSPLHF

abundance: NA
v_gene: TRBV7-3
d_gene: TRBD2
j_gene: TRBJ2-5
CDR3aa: CASSPTGGMETQYF

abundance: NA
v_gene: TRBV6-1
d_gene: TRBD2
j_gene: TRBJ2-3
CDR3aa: CASSELAGGVADTQYF

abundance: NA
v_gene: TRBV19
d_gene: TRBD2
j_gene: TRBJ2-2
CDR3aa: CASRSWAGANTGELFF

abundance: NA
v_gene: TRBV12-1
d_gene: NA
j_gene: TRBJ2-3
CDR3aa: CASRDRRGQTQYF

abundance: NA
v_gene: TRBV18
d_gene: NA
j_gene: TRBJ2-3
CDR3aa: CASSPGVPDTQYF

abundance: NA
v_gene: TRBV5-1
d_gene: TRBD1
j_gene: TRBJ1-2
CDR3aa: CASSLAGDRTYGYTF

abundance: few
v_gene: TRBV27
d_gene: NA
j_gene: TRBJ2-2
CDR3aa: CASSWGRTGELFF

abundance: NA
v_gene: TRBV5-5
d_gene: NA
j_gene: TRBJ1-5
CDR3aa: CASSLAGSGQPQHF

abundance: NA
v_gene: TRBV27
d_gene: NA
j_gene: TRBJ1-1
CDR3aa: CASSFRGMNTEAFF

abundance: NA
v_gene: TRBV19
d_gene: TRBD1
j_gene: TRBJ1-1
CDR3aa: CASSTVPGTGRGEAFF

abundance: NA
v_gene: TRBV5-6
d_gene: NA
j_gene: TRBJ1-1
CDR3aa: CASSLVGASTEAFF

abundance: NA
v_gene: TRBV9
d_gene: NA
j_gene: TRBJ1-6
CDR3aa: CASSADDRSYNSPLHF

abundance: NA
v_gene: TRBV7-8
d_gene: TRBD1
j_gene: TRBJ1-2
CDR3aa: CASSSRQGNGYTF

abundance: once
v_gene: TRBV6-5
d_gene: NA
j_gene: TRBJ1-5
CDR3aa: CASSSLESHAQPQHF